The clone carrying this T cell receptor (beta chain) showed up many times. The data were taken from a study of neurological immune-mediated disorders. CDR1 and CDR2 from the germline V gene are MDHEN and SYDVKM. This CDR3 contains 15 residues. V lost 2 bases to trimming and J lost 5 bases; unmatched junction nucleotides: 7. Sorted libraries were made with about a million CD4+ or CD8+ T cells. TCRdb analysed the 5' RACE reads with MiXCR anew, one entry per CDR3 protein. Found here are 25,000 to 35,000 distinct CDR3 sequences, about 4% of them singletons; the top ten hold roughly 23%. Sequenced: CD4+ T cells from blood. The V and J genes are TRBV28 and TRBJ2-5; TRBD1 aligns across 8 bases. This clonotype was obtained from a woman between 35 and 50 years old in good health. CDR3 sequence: CASSLGTGGGETQYF. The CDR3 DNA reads TGTGCCAGCAGTTTAGGGACAGGAGGCGGCGAGACCCAGTACTTC.